This TCR beta chain is from a study of cytomegalovirus exposure and HLA in healthy donors (dated by TCRdb to about 2017). Regarding the complete study: According to an earlier analysis of 587 of the donors, about 190 million T cells yielded 100 million or so unique TCR beta sequences and about 300 Gb of sequence data. An early release that covered roughly 600 HLA-typed donors contained about 300 gigabases of sequencing data and around 85 million unique TCR sequences. The genetic ancestry cluster associated with self-reported Caucasian donors included about four fifths of the approximately 410 genotyped donors. The study aimed to test whether cataloging public T cell receptors could reveal signatures of past pathogen exposure. The study used immunosequencing to profile the T cell repertoires of approximately 630 subjects and linked those repertoires to cytomegalovirus serostatus. In addition to the first cohort of 666 subjects, a separate validation cohort of approximately 120 different subjects was used. High-throughput TCR immunosequencing, statistical association of individual TCRs with disease status, and machine learning were combined to predict cytomegalovirus infection status. A later analysis re-analyzed previously published TCR beta repertoires from approximately 700 donors and added high-resolution HLA genotyping to study TCR occurrence patterns. Rather than drawing on any new phenotypic data, the later analysis identified candidate immune exposures from TCR beta sequences and the way those sequences occurred across donors. An earlier analysis of approximately 580 of the donors used high-throughput TCR beta sequencing to judge whether each TCR beta V gene segment behaved as functional or pseudogenic. Donor age, sex, ethnicity and CMV serostatus were collected together with the repertoire data. A later genetic analysis took genome-wide SNP genotypes for 398 of the 666 donors and used that subset as a discovery cohort. Every discovery cohort repertoire had been produced on one sequencing platform. HLA typing covered class I and class II loci at four-digit resolution. The number of donors typed differed by locus, with about 620-630 for A, B, C, DRB1 and DQB1, around 500 for DQA1, 600 to 610 for DPA1, and 450 to 480 for DPB1. Because of strong linkage in the cohort, roughly five DR-DQ haplotypes were treated as single units for association and clustering. Among some 400 genotyped donors of the cohort, an average of around 240,000 unique TCR beta nucleotide sequences was sequenced per donor, of which roughly 17% were non-productive.

Libraries were constructed by the immunoSEQ multiplex PCR assay. The multiplex PCR relied on a mix of 60 forward primers for TCR Vbeta segments and 13 reverse primers for TCR Jbeta segments. The CDR3 region of rearranged TCR beta genes was amplified from genomic DNA by a multiplex PCR assay. The amplified TCR beta libraries were sequenced on the Illumina HiSeq System as 87-base-pair reads. The published analysis was carried out like this. In a later analysis, some 80 million unique TCR beta chains were counted across the roughly 670 repertoires, and roughly 11 million of these chains were shared by at least two donors. Raw reads were error-corrected and collapsed into unique sequences by a nearest-neighbor algorithm in which closely related sequences were merged to remove PCR and sequencing errors. V, D and J gene segments were assigned by aligning CDR3 sequences to IMGT reference sequences. For a sequence to be retained, a match of at least six nucleotides was required to both a V gene segment and a J gene segment. A rearrangement was called productive if the CDR3 had no stop codons and remained in frame with V and J, and every other rearrangement was called non-productive. Following IMGT convention, CDR3 was defined as the stretch from the second conserved V-encoded cysteine up to the conserved J-encoded phenylalanine. The earlier analysis of about 610 of the donors excluded any sequence lacking an unambiguous match to a single V gene segment. An earlier analysis of roughly 590 of the donors called V segments functional above 56.7% productive rearrangements and segregating when the between-donor standard deviation exceeded 5%. A statistical classification framework was developed to diagnose cytomegalovirus status using the catalog of TCR beta chain sequences. In a later analysis, V and J genes were assigned by comparing TCR nucleotide sequences against IMGT/GENE-DB human TR gene sequences. The TCRdist pipeline was used in a later analysis to assign CDR3 sequences and most-parsimonious VDJ recombination scenarios. In a later analysis, each TCR beta chain was defined by its CDR3 amino acid sequence together with its V-gene family, and reads without a unique V-gene family were excluded. In a later analysis, 450 to 600 highly shared, low-generation-probability nucleotide sequences were removed to address suspected cross-contamination and a sequencing artifact. In a later analysis, a clonal expansion index for each public chain was calculated from normalized within-repertoire ranks of inferred template counts. In a later analysis, generation probabilities were computed with a VDJ recombination model fitted to out-of-frame rearrangements, and the resulting probabilities were checked against IGoR. A later analysis scored TCR-TCR, TCR-HLA and TCR-CMV co-occurrence with hypergeometric tests, applying a repertoire-size bias correction to TCR pairs. False discovery rates were estimated in a later analysis by permuting HLA or CMV assignments 20 times. In a later analysis, co-occurring TCRs were grouped using DBSCAN, and TCRdist sequence similarity was added for clustering within HLA-allele-positive subsets. Repertoires with fewer than 30,000 or more than 120,000 public chains were left out of co-occurrence clustering, as were five repertoires with anomalous nucleotide sharing. TCRdb carries this immuneACCESS record with in-frame sequences only. Its versions omit some clonotypes, under half of them owing to an unresolved V gene in the studies checked, with the rest unexplained. V and J calls and clone size come straight from that table; D and trimming were deduced from the DNA. This sample lists some 83,000 clones; about four fifths were detected once. The ten largest clones represent more than 3.5% of the sample.

The full study reports these points: A further reported finding was that TCR beta sequences accurately predicted the HLA-A and HLA-B alleles for most subjects in the first cohort. An association between a missense DCLRE1C variant and V-gene and J-gene trimming of TCR beta chains was found in a later genetic analysis and replicated in an independent cohort. Assigning TCR associations to individual alleles was difficult when HLA alleles, especially DR and DQ, strongly co-occurred. Immune exposure information for the cohort was limited to CMV serostatus. A later analysis found that most CMV-associated TCR beta chains appeared HLA-restricted, with HLA associations seemingly driven largely by CMV exposure. Most TCR sequences were observed very rarely across donors, whereas some public TCRs were present in many individuals. In vitro tests confirmed that a few of the cytomegalovirus-associated TCR beta chains recognize cytomegalovirus antigens. Several of the top co-occurrence clusters appeared to be linked to parvovirus B19, influenza, CMV and Epstein-Barr virus, according to a later analysis. According to a later genetic analysis, donors in an Asian-associated ancestry cluster had fewer N-insertions in productive TCRs than the approximately 700-donor mean. A group of highly shared sequence variants was considered likely to be a technical artifact of the sequencing pipeline. A later analysis associated about 17,000 TCR beta sequences with specific HLA alleles at a false discovery rate of 0.05. According to a later analysis, TCR association rates differed among HLA loci, with DRB1 alleles showing the most associated TCRs and HLA-C alleles showing the fewest. Compared with equally common non-associated chains, HLA-associated TCR beta chains in a later analysis were more clonally expanded and had lower generation probabilities. Correlated functional status among segregating V segments might reflect linkage disequilibrium, but an unknown experimental factor could not be ruled out. In this cohort, only TCR beta chains were sequenced, and detectable features were limited by the absence of alpha or paired-chain data. Broadly in line with IMGT annotations, most TCR beta V segments showed up in productive rearrangements about 87% or about 30% of the time in an earlier analysis of 450 to 750 of the donors. Because HLA typing was unavailable for some donors at each locus, only the typed subset was used in association tests. The authors suggested that the approach could potentially be generalized to other disease states and immunological phenotypes. Because counts were too low, 15 to 20 rarely observed V segments, including chromosome 9 orphons, were excluded from the earlier analysis of 587 of the donors. The study gave a list of 150 to 200 TCR beta chains associated with cytomegalovirus. The presence/absence analyses assumed that sequencing depth was roughly uniform across donors, and that assumption may not be true. The classifier was reported to diagnose cytomegalovirus status with high specificity and sensitivity in both the original cohort and the validation cohort.

The cohort was made up of roughly 670 healthy bone marrow donors. All cohort members were sampled while nominally healthy, although unrecorded immune exposures were likely present. The donor tested CMV seronegative and was one of the 352 seronegative cohort members. Each donor provided a peripheral blood sample, and peripheral blood mononuclear cells were used for TCR beta sequencing. Genomic DNA was extracted from the blood cell samples with the Qiagen DNeasy Blood Extraction Kit. With regard to this clone: It lacks a known antigen. Per-nucleotide qualities are absent, and no much larger clonotype sits a single base away.

Sequenced material: PBMCs. The sequence derives from a man aged 55-75 years in good health and CMV-seronegative.

The encoded CDR3 is CASSVTGQETQYF. The DNA reads TGTGCCAGCAGTGTAACAGGACAAGAGACCCAGTACTTC. This receptor chain uses TRBV2 and TRBJ2-5, and the D gene may be TRBD1, 5 bases matching. CDR3 length: 13 amino acids, cysteine to phenylalanine. The DNA shown is the 39-base CDR3, in frame from base 1. V is clipped by 4 bases and J by 2 bases, and the sequence between their germline boundaries is 8 bases long. The germline V gene supplies CDR1 SNHLY and CDR2 FYNNEI.